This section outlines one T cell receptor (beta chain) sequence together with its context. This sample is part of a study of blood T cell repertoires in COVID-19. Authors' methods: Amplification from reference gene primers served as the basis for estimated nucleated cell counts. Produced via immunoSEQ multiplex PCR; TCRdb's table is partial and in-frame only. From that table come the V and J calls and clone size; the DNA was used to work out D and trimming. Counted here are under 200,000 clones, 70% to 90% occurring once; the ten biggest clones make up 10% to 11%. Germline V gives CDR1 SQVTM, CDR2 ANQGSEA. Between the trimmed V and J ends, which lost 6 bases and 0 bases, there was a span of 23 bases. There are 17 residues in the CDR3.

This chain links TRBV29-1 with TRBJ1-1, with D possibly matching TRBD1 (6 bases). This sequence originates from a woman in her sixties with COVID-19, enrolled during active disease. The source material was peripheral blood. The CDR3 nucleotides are TGCAGCGTCTTGGGACATTCAGGGGCCAGGATGAACACTGAAGCTTTCTTT. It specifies CSVLGHSGARMNTEAFF.